These 13 T cell receptor beta chains originate from one sample sequenced in a study of T-cell reconstitution after alpha-beta-depleted transplantation in children. The TCRbeta library was prepared with unique molecular identifiers. TCRdb ran MiXCR on the PCR reads and lists one entry per CDR3 protein. This sample has approximately 300,000 distinct CDR3 sequences, with 9.5% to 13% found just once. The sample consisted of peripheral blood, taken 180 days after TCRalphabeta/CD19-depleted stem cell transplant. The receptors derive from a male patient aged 2-15 years who had a stem cell transplant for chronic granulomatous disease, so the T cells may come from the graft donor.

This clonotype was seen many times. The chain joins TRBV20-1 to TRBJ2-5, with D possibly matching TRBD2 (6 bases). The V end was cut by 4 bases, the J end by 0 bases, with 6 bases between. The CDR3 is made up of 12 amino acids. Germline V gives CDR1 DFQATT, CDR2 SNEGSKA (reference sequence). The CDR3 is CSATGDQETQYF. CDR3 bases: TGCAGTGCTACGGGAGACCAAGAGACCCAGTACTTC.

This clonotype was seen many times. This chain links TRBV28 with TRBJ2-1, with D possibly being TRBD2 (5 bases). The germline V and J ends were trimmed by 4 bases and 2 bases, with 15 bases remaining between them. Germline V lookup: CDR1 MDHEN, CDR2 SYDVKM. The CDR3 has 16 residues. For the CDR3, the DNA is TGTGCCAGCAGTTCATCCGGCGGGCGGACCTACAATGAGCAGTTCTTC. It is translated as CASSSSGGRTYNEQFF.

This clonotype was seen many times. The rearrangement links TRBV20-1 to TRBJ2-3; 9 bases line up with TRBD2. The CDR3 contains 17 residues. J lost 2 bases, V lost 1 base, and 10 bases had no gene match. The germline gives CDR1 DFQATT, CDR2 SNEGSKA (reference sequence). This CDR3 is CSARGGSGRTHTDTQYF. The CDR3 DNA is TGCAGTGCTAGAGGGGGGAGCGGGAGGACACACACAGATACGCAGTATTTT.

This clonotype occurred many times. The chain is built from TRBV20-1 and TRBJ2-7, with 8 bases fitting TRBD2. The CDR3 has 13 amino acids. Germline-derived CDR1 and CDR2 are DFQATT and SNEGSKA (reference sequence). Trimming cost V 6 bases and J 4 bases; bases outside gene matches: 8. CDR3 DNA sequence: TGCAGTGCCTCCTTTAGCGGGGTTTACGAGCAGTACTTC. This codes for CSASFSGVYEQYF.

This clonotype was seen at least ten times. V and J are TRBV10-3 and TRBJ1-5; D remains unclear. The V gene's germline CDR1 is ENHRY and CDR2 SYGVKD. This CDR3 comprises 15 residues. V lost 3 bases, J lost 0 bases, and 9 bases lay in between. CDR3 bases: TGTGCCATCAGTGAAGGAGCTTATAGCAATCAGCCCCAGCATTTT. Residues: CAISEGAYSNQPQHF.

This clonotype occurred many times. The chain links TRBV10-3 to TRBJ2-7, with D possibly matching TRBD1 (6 bases). CDR3 length: 15 residues. Germline V gene sequence: CDR1 ENHRY, CDR2 SYGVKD. The V and J ends lost 0 bases and 2 bases respectively, with 11 bases between them. Here the CDR3 reads CAISESDSTAYEQYF. Written as DNA, the CDR3 is TGTGCCATCAGTGAGTCGGACAGCACAGCCTACGAGCAGTACTTC.

This clonotype was recorded many times. The gene calls are TRBV4-3 and TRBJ1-1, with D unclear. The CDR3 spans 13 residues. The germline V gene has CDR1 LGHNA and CDR2 YSLEER. The V gene lost 1 base and the J gene lost 0 bases, with 3 bases spanning the gap. The CDR3 loop is CASSQGVNTEAFF. As DNA, the CDR3 is TGCGCCAGCAGCCAAGGGGTGAACACTGAAGCTTTCTTT.

Many counts were recorded for this clonotype. CDR3 nucleotide sequence: TGTGCGAGCGGGCCTAGCGGGGGAACAGATACGCAGTATTTT. This sequence encodes CASGPSGGTDTQYF. The V call is TRBV7-3, the J call TRBJ2-3; 10 bases align to TRBD2. The germline CDR1 and CDR2 sequences are SGHTA and FQGTGA. This CDR3 comprises 14 residues. Full variable domain (missing parts from reference TRBV7-3 and TRBJ2-3): GAGVSQTPSNKVTEKGKYVELRCDPISGHTALYWYRQSLGQGPEFLIYFQGTGAADDSGLPNDRFFAVRPEGSVSTLKIQRTERGDSAVYLCASGPSGGTDTQYFGPGTRLTVL.

This clonotype was recorded many times. V usage is TRBV12-3 or TRBV12-4 and J usage is TRBJ2-1, with D perhaps matching TRBD1 (6 bases). Trimming removed 7 bases at V and 12 bases at J, with 22 bases between. The CDR3 length is 14 residues. The CDR3 DNA reads TGTGCCAGCACCCGCCGGGACACACCGATGAGGCAGTTCTTC. Residues: CASTRRDTPMRQFF.

At least ten counts were recorded for this clonotype. J is TRBJ2-1 and V is TRBV11-2; D is uncertain. The CDR3 covers 14 residues. CDR1 is SGHAT, CDR2 FQNNGV, per germline. The ends were cut back, 4 bases at V and 4 bases at J, with 11 bases in the middle. CDR3 amino acids: CASSSEGSYNEQFF. The CDR3 DNA follows: TGTGCCAGCAGCTCAGAAGGGTCTTACAATGAGCAGTTCTTC.

This clonotype came up many times. The chain combines TRBV7-9 with TRBJ2-4; 7 bases align to TRBD2. Per the germline V gene, CDR1 is SEHNR and CDR2 is FQNEAQ (reference sequence). This CDR3 has 16 residues. V was pared by 1 base and J by 2 bases, with 5 bases of the junction left unmatched. CDR3 protein: CASSLEGTTTKNIQYF. The CDR3 nucleotides read TGTGCCAGCAGCTTAGAAGGGACTACCACCAAAAACATTCAGTACTTC.

The CDR3 DNA follows: TGTGCCAGCAGCTTAGTGCGGGAGGGCTTCGAGACCCAGTACTTC. This translates into CASSLVREGFETQYF. The chain recombines TRBV7-6 with TRBJ2-5, with TRBD2 matching 9 bases. The CDR3 is made up of 15 amino acids. Germline-derived CDR1 and CDR2 are SGHVS and FNYEAQ. V lost 1 base and J lost 5; bases outside the gene matches: 5. The full variable domain, completed using reference TRBV7-6 and TRBJ2-5, is GAGVSQSPRYKVTKRGQDVALRCDPISGHVSLYWYRQALGQGPEFLTYFNYEAQQDKSGLPNDRFSAERPEGSISTLTIQRTEQRDSAMYRCASSLVREGFETQYFGPGTRLLVL.

This clonotype has at least ten counts. The chain has TRBV28 and TRBJ2-7; possibly TRBD1 for D (6 bases). Trimming removed 6 bases from V and 5 bases from J, with 11 bases in between. From germline, CDR1 is MDHEN and CDR2 SYDVKM. This CDR3 has 12 amino acids. CDR3 protein: CASSGQIHEQYF. CDR3 DNA: TGTGCCAGCAGCGGACAGATCCACGAGCAGTACTTC.